This T cell receptor beta chain was recovered during a study of T cells in Graves' hyperthyroidism and ophthalmopathy. Whole-study context: Once the initial diagnosis was made, peripheral blood was obtained before any treatment.

This clonotype was seen repeatedly, ten times or more. A patient was excluded if there was uncontrolled infection, other autoimmune disease, pregnancy or lactation. Clinical symptoms, serum thyroxine and TRAb, thyroid ultrasound and orbital computed tomography were used for the diagnoses. CDR3 size: 14 residues. CDR1 and CDR2 (germline): SGHRS, YFSETQ. With 4 bases removed from V and 0 bases from J, the gap between germline ends came to 10 bases. Amplification of TCR beta CDR3 regions used RNA as the template. The primer set for the first-round RT-PCR of the TCR CDR3 was HTBI. TCRdb itself ran the multiplex PCR reads through MiXCR, one entry per CDR3 protein. The table includes approximately 400,000 distinct CDR3 sequences, approximately 14% detected once.

The chain employs TRBV5-1 and TRBJ1-1; tentatively, D is TRBD1 (5 bases). The sample comprised blood. This receptor was taken from a woman aged 30 to 39 with Graves' ophthalmopathy. The CDR3 DNA is TGCGCCAGCAGCCGGGGCCTCATGAACACTGAAGCTTTCTTT. Translation: CASSRGLMNTEAFF.